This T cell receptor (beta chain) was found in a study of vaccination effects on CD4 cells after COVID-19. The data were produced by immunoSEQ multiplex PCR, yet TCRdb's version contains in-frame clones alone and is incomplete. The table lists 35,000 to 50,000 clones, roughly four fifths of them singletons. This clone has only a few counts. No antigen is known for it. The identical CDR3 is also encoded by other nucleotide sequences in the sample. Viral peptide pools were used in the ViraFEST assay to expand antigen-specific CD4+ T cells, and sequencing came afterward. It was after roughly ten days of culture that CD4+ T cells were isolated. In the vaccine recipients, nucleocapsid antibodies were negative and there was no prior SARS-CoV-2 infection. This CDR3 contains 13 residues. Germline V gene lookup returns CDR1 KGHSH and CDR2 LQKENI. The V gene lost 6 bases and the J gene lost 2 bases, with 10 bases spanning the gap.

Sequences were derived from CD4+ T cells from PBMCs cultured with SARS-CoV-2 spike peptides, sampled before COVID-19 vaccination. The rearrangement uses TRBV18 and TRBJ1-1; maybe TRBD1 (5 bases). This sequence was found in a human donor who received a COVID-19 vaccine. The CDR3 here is CASSPQGNTEAFF. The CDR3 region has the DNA TGTGCCAGCTCGCCTCAGGGCAACACTGAAGCTTTCTTT.